This T cell receptor (beta chain) was found in a study of molecular identifiers for immune sequencing clone quantification. Study-wide context: Replicate runs used RNA from about 19,000 or 110,000 naive CD8 cells, which was split five ways into aliquots, and four of those aliquots were then sequenced.

Germline-derived CDR1 and CDR2 are MNHNS and SASEGT. V gave up 4 bases and J gave up 5 bases, with 15 bases separating them. This CDR3 is 14 amino acids long. Previously described methods with listed TCR primers produced the bulk TCR libraries. TCRdb ran MiXCR on the PCR reads and lists one entry per CDR3 protein. The sample shows under 800,000 distinct CDR3 sequences, about 25% of them seen only once. The chain links TRBV6-1 to TRBJ2-7, with a possible D match to TRBD1 (5 bases). This clonotype was obtained from a human donor in good health. Some libraries in this study had Jurkat cell RNA spiked in. Material: naive CD8+ T cells from blood, with Jurkat cell RNA spiked in. The subset here: FACS-sorted CD8+CD4-CCR7+CD45RA+ naive T cells. CDR3 residues: CASSAALGADEQYF. The DNA for the CDR3 is TGTGCCAGCAGTGCGGCCCTAGGGGCGGACGAGCAGTACTTC.